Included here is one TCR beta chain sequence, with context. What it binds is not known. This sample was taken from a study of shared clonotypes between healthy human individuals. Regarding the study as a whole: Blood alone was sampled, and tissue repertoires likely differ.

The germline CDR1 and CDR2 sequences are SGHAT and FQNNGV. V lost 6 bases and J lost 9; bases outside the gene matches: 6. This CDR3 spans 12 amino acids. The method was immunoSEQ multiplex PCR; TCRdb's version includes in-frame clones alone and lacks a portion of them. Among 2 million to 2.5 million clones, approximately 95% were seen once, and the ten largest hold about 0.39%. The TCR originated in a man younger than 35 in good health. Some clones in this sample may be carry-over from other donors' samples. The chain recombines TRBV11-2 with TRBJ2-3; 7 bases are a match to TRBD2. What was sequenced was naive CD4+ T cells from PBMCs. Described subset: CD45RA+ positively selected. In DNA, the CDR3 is TGTGCCAGCAGTAAGGGGCGGGAGACGCAGTATTTT. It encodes CASSKGRETQYF. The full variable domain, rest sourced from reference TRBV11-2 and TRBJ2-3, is EAGVAQSPRYKIIEKRQSVAFWCNPISGHATLYWYQQILGQGPKLLIQFQNNGVVDDSQLPKDRFSAERLKGVDSTLKIQPAKLEDSAVYLCASSKGRETQYFGPGTRLTVL.